This paragraph reports one T cell receptor (beta chain). Its target is unknown. The entry originates in a study of cytomegalovirus exposure and HLA in healthy donors. Study details: Of all 400 or so donors who were genotyped, roughly 85% belonged to the Caucasian-associated ancestry cluster.

Amplification used 60 Vbeta primers and 13 Jbeta primers. Clones were sequenced by immunoSEQ multiplex PCR, and TCRdb holds only the in-frame ones, with some missing. The table lists approximately 150,000 clones, around 78% of them singletons. Study conclusions and caveats: Later genetic work tied a missense DCLRE1C variant to beta-chain V and J trimming. Among the most significant clusters, several appeared linked to common viral pathogens in a later analysis. Investigators reported fewer than 200 TCR beta chains as tied to cytomegalovirus.

This TCR was recovered from a woman aged 40-49 years in good health and CMV-seropositive. The sample consisted of PBMCs.

The CDR3 DNA is TGTGCCAGCAGTTCGTTACAGGGGGTTAATTCACCCCTCCACTTT. Its translation is CASSSLQGVNSPLHF. This rearrangement joins TRBV28 to TRBJ1-6; 8 bases line up with TRBD1. CDR1 and CDR2 (germline): MDHEN, SYDVKM. J was trimmed by 6 bases and V by 4 bases; bases with no gene match: 5. The CDR3 runs to 15 residues. The full variable domain, with the rest looked up from reference TRBV28 and TRBJ1-6, is DVKVTQSSRYLVKRTGEKVFLECVQDMDHENMFWYRQDPGLGLRLIYFSYDVKMKEKGDIPEGYSVSREKKERFSLILESASTNQTSMYLCASSSLQGVNSPLHFGNGTRLTVT.